A single sample is the source of the 20 T cell receptor beta chains below, sequenced in a study of cytomegalovirus exposure and HLA in healthy donors. Assay: immunoSEQ multiplex PCR; the TCRdb copy retains only in-frame clones and omits some. This table holds fewer than 95,000 clones, roughly 94% found once. Input material: PBMCs. The source of these receptors is a woman between 18 and 29 years old in good health and CMV-seronegative.

The V and J genes are TRBV5-1 and TRBJ1-3, with D perhaps matching TRBD1 (5 bases). The CDR3 length is 14 residues. Germline CDR1 SGHRS, CDR2 YFSETQ. V was shortened by 4 bases and J by 4 bases, with 12 bases between the two germline ends. In DNA, the CDR3 is TGCGCCAGCAGCGTCACGGGGGGAGGAAACACCATATATTTT. Translation gives CASSVTGGGNTIYF.

This chain connects TRBV7-9 to TRBJ2-1, with TRBD2 as a possible D gene (5 bases). Germline-derived CDR1 and CDR2 are SEHNR and FQNEAQ (reference sequence). The CDR3 has 15 amino acids. Trimming shortened V by 2 bases and J by 5 bases, and 13 bases separated the two germline ends. CDR3 in amino acids: CASSLMRAAHNEQFF. The CDR3 DNA reads as TGTGCCAGCAGCTTAATGAGGGCTGCCCACAATGAGCAGTTCTTC.

V and J are TRBV4-1 and TRBJ2-7; unclear D gene. The CDR3 is 14 amino acids. Per germline, CDR1 MGHRA and CDR2 YSYEKL. Deletions cut 0 bases from V and 0 bases from J, with 6 bases between. The CDR3 DNA reads TGCGCCAGCAGCCAAGATTCAGGCTCCTACGAGCAGTACTTC. Amino acid sequence: CASSQDSGSYEQYF.

This chain uses TRBV13 with TRBJ2-7; 10 bases agree with TRBD1. CDR1 is PRHDT, CDR2 FYEKMQ, per germline (reference sequence). Losses at the gene ends were 5 bases for V and 0 bases for J; bases not matched to a gene: 7. CDR3 length: 16 residues. The CDR3 sequence: CASSHWGQGISYEQYF. In nucleotides, the CDR3 is TGTGCCAGCAGCCACTGGGGACAGGGGATCTCCTACGAGCAGTACTTC.

The rearrangement uses TRBV9 and TRBJ1-6; no clear D gene. The CDR3 is made up of 16 amino acids. From germline, CDR1 is SGDLS and CDR2 YYNGEE. With 4 bases removed from V and 7 bases from J, the gap between germline ends came to 18 bases. For the CDR3, the DNA is TGTGCCAGCAGCCCTCGGCGCGGTATCGCGAATTCACCCCTCCACTTT. Translating it yields CASSPRRGIANSPLHF.

The genes are TRBV28 and TRBJ1-2; D is undetermined. Trimming cost V 7 bases and J 4 bases, with 13 bases left between them. Germline CDR1 and CDR2: MDHEN and SYDVKM. CDR3 length equals 13 residues. The CDR3 protein is CASNGGSIYGYTF. CDR3 bases: TGTGCCAGCAATGGAGGGTCTATCTATGGCTACACCTTC.

The genes are TRBV19 and TRBJ1-2; TRBD1 agrees at 9 bases. The CDR3 has 18 amino acids. Germline V lookup: CDR1 LNHDA, CDR2 SQIVND (reference sequence). Trimming took 3 bases from V and 4 from J; bases not matched to a gene: 15. In DNA, the CDR3 is TGTGCCAGTAGTATCTCCTTAAAAAATACAGGGGGCCCCTATGGCTACACCTTC. Protein: CASSISLKNTGGPYGYTF. Filled out from reference TRBV19 and TRBJ1-2, the complete variable domain reads DGGITQSPKYLFRKEGQNVTLSCEQNLNHDAMYWYRQDPGQGLRLIYYSQIVNDFQKGDIAEGYSVSREKKESFPLTVTSAQKNPTAFYLCASSISLKNTGGPYGYTFGSGTRLTVV.

The chain combines TRBV18 with TRBJ1-1; perhaps TRBD1 as D (5 bases). There are 17 residues in the CDR3. Germline V gives CDR1 KGHSH, CDR2 LQKENI. V was clipped by 2 bases and J by 0 bases, with 16 bases between them. CDR3 sequence: CASSPVSGAGMNTEAFF. As DNA, the CDR3 is TGTGCCAGCTCACCAGTATCTGGGGCGGGGATGAACACTGAAGCTTTCTTT.

The V gene is TRBV5-4, the J gene TRBJ2-7; tentatively, D is TRBD1 (5 bases). Trimming pared 2 bases from V and 0 bases from J, leaving 12 bases between. Germline V CDR1 and CDR2: SGHNT, YYREEE (reference sequence). The CDR3 length is 15 residues. The CDR3 region is CASSFGRVSSYEQYF. The DNA for the CDR3 is TGTGCCAGCAGCTTTGGCAGGGTGAGCTCCTACGAGCAGTACTTC.

The chain employs TRBV5-5 and TRBJ2-7, with 7 bases matching TRBD2. Germline lookup yields CDR1 SGHKS and CDR2 YYEKEE (reference sequence). CDR3 length: 16 residues. J gave up 1 base and V 4 bases, and 11 bases lay outside the gene matches. The DNA of the CDR3 is TGTGCCAGCAGCAGGACACACGGCGGGGGATCCTACGAGCAGTACTTC. This sequence encodes CASSRTHGGGSYEQYF.

The chain is built from TRBV9 and TRBJ2-5, with D possibly TRBD2 on 6 matching bases. Germline V gene lookup returns CDR1 SGDLS and CDR2 YYNGEE. This CDR3 comprises 14 residues. V was shortened by 4 bases and J by 1 base, with 11 bases between the two germline ends. DNA of the CDR3: TGTGCCAGCAGCTTCTCCGGGGGCCAAGAGACCCAGTACTTC. This sequence encodes CASSFSGGQETQYF.

The CDR3 DNA follows: TGTGCCAGCAGTTTTAGGAATGGGGGGGCCAATCAGCCCCAGCATTTT. It specifies CASSFRNGGANQPQHF. The V call is TRBV27, the J call TRBJ1-5, with D possibly being TRBD1 (6 bases). Germline CDR1 MNHEY, CDR2 SMNVEV (reference sequence). This CDR3 is 16 amino acids long. Trimming left V 3 bases short and J 3 bases short, with 15 bases between.

J is TRBJ2-2 and V is TRBV4-1; 10 bases align to TRBD1. V shed 3 bases, J shed 3 bases, and the junction held 4 bases outside the gene matches. Germline CDR1 reads MGHRA; CDR2 reads YSYEKL. The CDR3 contains 16 residues. The CDR3 is CASSHRQGAYTGELFF. The CDR3 DNA reads as TGCGCCAGCAGCCATCGACAGGGGGCCTACACCGGGGAGCTGTTTTTT.

V and J are TRBV7-9 and TRBJ2-6; D is undetermined. V was trimmed by 2 bases and J by 0 bases, leaving 8 bases between them. This CDR3 contains 16 residues. Germline-derived CDR1 and CDR2 are SEHNR and FQNEAQ (reference sequence). As DNA, the CDR3 is TGTGCCAGCAGCTTACTTCGGTCCTCTGGGGCCAACGTCCTGACTTTC. Encoded protein: CASSLLRSSGANVLTF.

The chain employs TRBV6-5 and TRBJ1-5, with TRBD1 matching over 7 bases. The CDR3 consists of 15 residues. V was pared by 2 bases and J by 4 bases, with 5 bases of the junction left unmatched. Germline assignment: CDR1 MNHEY and CDR2 SVGAGI. This chain's CDR3 is CASSYATGTNQPQHF. CDR3 coding DNA: TGTGCCAGCAGTTACGCGACAGGGACAAATCAGCCCCAGCATTTT.

The chain carries TRBV6-6 and TRBJ1-4; the match to TRBD1 covers 7 bases. Per the germline V gene, CDR1 is MNHNY and CDR2 is SVGAGI (reference sequence). V gave up 7 bases and J gave up 5 bases; unmatched junction bases: 7. This CDR3 has 14 amino acids. The CDR3 sequence: CASTLGQANEKLFF. DNA for the CDR3: TGTGCCAGCACCCTAGGACAGGCAAATGAAAAACTGTTTTTT.

This clone was recorded only once. CDR3 protein: CASSSRQGAGNEQFF. CDR3 nucleotides: TGTGCCAGCAGTTCACGACAGGGGGCGGGGAATGAGCAGTTCTTC. V usage is TRBV28 and J usage is TRBJ2-1; the match to TRBD1 covers 10 bases. CDR3 length: 15 amino acids. V lost 4 bases, J lost 7 bases, and 7 bases stayed unmatched. Germline values: CDR1 MDHEN, CDR2 SYDVKM.

This rearrangement joins TRBV18 to TRBJ1-2, with 10 bases lining up with TRBD1. The CDR3 contains 17 residues. J gave up 5 bases and V 3 bases, and 12 bases lay outside the gene matches. The germline CDR1 and CDR2 sequences are KGHSH and LQKENI. DNA for the CDR3: TGTGCCAGCTCACCGGCACGACAGGGGGCAAGTTATTATGGCTACACCTTC. Translation gives CASSPARQGASYYGYTF.

The V gene is TRBV14, the J gene TRBJ1-2, with D tentatively TRBD1 (6 bases). V was clipped by 1 base and J by 4 bases, with 7 bases between them. This CDR3 is 13 amino acids long. The germline gives CDR1 SGHDN, CDR2 FVKESK. The CDR3, as DNA: TGTGCCAGCAGCCAAGTCAGGGGCTATGGCTACACCTTC. As protein: CASSQVRGYGYTF.

The chain is built from TRBV7-2 and TRBJ2-5, with D uncertain. The length of the CDR3 is 13 residues. Germline CDR1 and CDR2: SGHTA and FQGNSA. With 7 bases removed from V and 5 bases from J, the gap between germline ends came to 14 bases. Here the CDR3 reads CASTISLRETQYF. The CDR3 bases are TGTGCCAGCACCATATCACTGCGGGAGACCCAGTACTTC.